Listed below are T cell receptor beta chains from one sample, sequenced in a study of blood T cell repertoires in COVID-19. This table comes from immunoSEQ multiplex PCR, and its TCRdb copy is limited to in-frame clones, with some not included. The table records 220,000 or so clones, approximately 81% of them present only once. Input material: peripheral blood. These receptor sequences come from a man aged 25-45 years with active or convalescent COVID-19. Both conserved end residues are part of each CDR3. D genes are given only for firm matches. Size tells how often a clone was seen (once, few, many) or the class of an expanded clone, and some rows leave it out.

CDR3aa: CASSPPDLNEQFF; CDR3nt: TGTGCCAGTAGTCCACCTGACTTGAATGAGCAGTTCTTC; j_gene: TRBJ2-1; abundance: NA; v_gene: TRBV19; d_gene: NA
CDR3aa: CASSLSASGVEDTQYF; CDR3nt: TGTGCCAGCAGCTTGTCCGCTAGCGGGGTGGAGGATACGCAGTATTTT; j_gene: TRBJ2-3; abundance: NA; v_gene: TRBV5-5; d_gene: TRBD2
CDR3aa: CASSPTGSGAYNEQFF; CDR3nt: TGTGCCAGCAGCCCGACGGGGAGCGGGGCTTACAATGAGCAGTTCTTC; j_gene: TRBJ2-1; abundance: once; v_gene: TRBV7-2; d_gene: TRBD2
CDR3aa: CASRLSGGLERHGYTF; CDR3nt: TGTGCCAGCAGACTCTCAGGGGGCTTAGAAAGACACGGCTACACCTTC; j_gene: TRBJ1-2; abundance: NA; v_gene: TRBV28; d_gene: TRBD1
CDR3aa: CASSSPKGGGGYTF; CDR3nt: TGTGCCAGCAGTTCCCCTAAAGGGGGCGGAGGCTACACCTTC; j_gene: TRBJ1-2; abundance: NA; v_gene: TRBV28; d_gene: TRBD1
CDR3aa: CASRPEDSYEQYF; CDR3nt: TGTGCCAGCAGGCCAGAGGACAGCTACGAGCAGTACTTC; j_gene: TRBJ2-7; abundance: NA; v_gene: TRBV28; d_gene: NA
CDR3aa: CASSPRQTQETQYF; CDR3nt: TGTGCCAGCAGCCCCCGACAGACTCAAGAGACCCAGTACTTC; j_gene: TRBJ2-5; abundance: NA; v_gene: TRBV9; d_gene: NA
CDR3aa: CASSPQDRTYEQYF; CDR3nt: TGCGCCAGCAGCCCGCAGGACAGGACCTACGAGCAGTACTTC; j_gene: TRBJ2-7; abundance: NA; v_gene: TRBV5-1; d_gene: TRBD1
CDR3aa: CASSWGGARNSPLHF; CDR3nt: TGTGCCAGCAGTTGGGGGGGGGCCCGGAATTCACCCCTCCACTTT; j_gene: TRBJ1-6; abundance: NA; v_gene: TRBV27; d_gene: NA
CDR3aa: CASSPSDRVVRDTQYF; CDR3nt: TGTGCCAGCTCACCTTCGGACAGGGTGGTTAGAGATACGCAGTATTTT; j_gene: TRBJ2-3; abundance: NA; v_gene: TRBV18; d_gene: TRBD1
CDR3aa: CASSSLDRVGANVLTF; CDR3nt: TGTGCCAGCAGCTCCTTAGACAGGGTCGGGGCCAACGTCCTGACTTTC; j_gene: TRBJ2-6; abundance: NA; v_gene: TRBV11-2; d_gene: TRBD1
CDR3aa: CASSSDLTGGGRGYTF; CDR3nt: TGTGCCAGCAGTTCCGACCTTACAGGGGGTGGGCGAGGCTACACCTTC; j_gene: TRBJ1-2; abundance: NA; v_gene: TRBV28; d_gene: TRBD1